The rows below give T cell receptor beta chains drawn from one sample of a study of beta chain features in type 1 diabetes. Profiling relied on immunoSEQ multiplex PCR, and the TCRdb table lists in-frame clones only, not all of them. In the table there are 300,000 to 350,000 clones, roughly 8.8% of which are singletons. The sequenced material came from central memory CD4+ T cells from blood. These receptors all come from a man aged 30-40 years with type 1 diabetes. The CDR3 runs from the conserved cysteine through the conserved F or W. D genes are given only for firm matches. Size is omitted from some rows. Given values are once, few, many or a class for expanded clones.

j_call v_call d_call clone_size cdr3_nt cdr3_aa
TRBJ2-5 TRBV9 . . TGTGCCAGCAGCCCCGGGACTTACGAGACCCAGTACTTC CASSPGTYETQYF
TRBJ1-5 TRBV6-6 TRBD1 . TGTGCCAGCAGTATTACAGGGGACGGTCAGCCCCAGCATTTT CASSITGDGQPQHF
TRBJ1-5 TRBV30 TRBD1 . TGTGCCTGGAGTCTTAAGGGACAGTATAGCAATCAGCCCCAGCATTTT CAWSLKGQYSNQPQHF
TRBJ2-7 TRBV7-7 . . TGTGCTAGCAGCTTAGGGAGGGGGGGCTCCTACGAGCAGTACTTC CASSLGRGGSYEQYF
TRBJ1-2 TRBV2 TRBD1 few TGTGCCTTGATACAGGGGGCGAACTATGGCTACACCTTC CALIQGANYGYTF
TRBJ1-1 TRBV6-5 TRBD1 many TGTGCCAGCAGTTCGGACAGGGGAGGCACTGAAGCTTTCTTT CASSSDRGGTEAFF
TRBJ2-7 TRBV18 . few TGTGCCAGCTCACCATTAGGTATCCAATCGGCCGAGCAGTACTTC CASSPLGIQSAEQYF
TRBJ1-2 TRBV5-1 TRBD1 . TGCGCCAGCAGCTTGTCTGGACAGGGGGCCGAGGGCTACACCTTC CASSLSGQGAEGYTF
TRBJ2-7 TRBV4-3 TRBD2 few TGCGCCAGCAGCCAAACTAGCGGGGGGGCTTACGAGCAGTACTTC CASSQTSGGAYEQYF
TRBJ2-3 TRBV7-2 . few TGTGCCAGCAGCTTGGACTATCTAAGCACAGATACGCAGTATTTT CASSLDYLSTDTQYF
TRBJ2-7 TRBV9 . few TGTGCCAGCAGCGTCTTCGGGGGCGAGCAGTACTTC CASSVFGGEQYF
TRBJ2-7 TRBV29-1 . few TGCAGCGTTGTTCTGAACCGGGACACCTTACGCGAGCAGTACTTC CSVVLNRDTLREQYF
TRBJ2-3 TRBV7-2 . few TGTGCCAGCAGCTTAGGCGGGGCGGGCACAGATACGCAGTATTTT CASSLGGAGTDTQYF
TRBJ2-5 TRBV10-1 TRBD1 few TGCGCCAGCAGCGGCGGGACAGGGCAAGAGACCCAGTACTTC CASSGGTGQETQYF
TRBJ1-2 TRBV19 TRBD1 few TGTGCCAGTAGGGGTCGGGACAGGAGTCCCTGGGCCTTC CASRGRDRSPWAF
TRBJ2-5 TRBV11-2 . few TGTGCCAGCAGCCTCAACGGGGAGACCCAGTACTTC CASSLNGETQYF
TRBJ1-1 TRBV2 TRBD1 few TGTGCCAGCAGGGGGGACAGTGTGAACACTGAAGCTTTCTTT CASRGDSVNTEAFF
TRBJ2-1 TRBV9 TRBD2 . TGTGCCAGCAGCGTAGAGGGACTAGCGGGGAACAATGAGCAGTTCTTC CASSVEGLAGNNEQFF
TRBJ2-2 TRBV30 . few TGTGCCTGGTCGCGTGCACGGGCTAGCAATCCCGGGGAGCTGTTTTTT CAWSRARASNPGELFF
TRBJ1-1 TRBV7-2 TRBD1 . TGTGCCAGCAGCCAATCGCCTCAGGGGGCAGGCACTGAAGCTTTCTTT CASSQSPQGAGTEAFF
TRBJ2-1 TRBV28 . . TGTGCCAGCACCGAATCCGGGGGAACCTACAATGAGCAGTTCTTC CASTESGGTYNEQFF
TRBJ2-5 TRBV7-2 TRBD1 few TGTGCCAGCAGCCGCCGGGACAGGGCTCGGGAGACCCAGTACTTC CASSRRDRARETQYF
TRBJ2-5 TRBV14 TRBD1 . TGTGCCAGCAGCCAAGAAGGCTCCGGGACAGGCTACCAAGAGACCCAGTACTTC CASSQEGSGTGYQETQYF
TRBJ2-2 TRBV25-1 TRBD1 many TGTGCCAGCAGTGGGGACAGGGGGAACACCGGGGAGCTGTTTTTT CASSGDRGNTGELFF
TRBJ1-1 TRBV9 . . TGTGCCAGCAGCCCCGACCCCTCCGCGGCGAACACTGAAGCTTTCTTT CASSPDPSAANTEAFF
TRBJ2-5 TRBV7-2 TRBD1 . TGTGCCAGCAGAACAGGGGGCCCCCAAGAGACCCAGTACTTC CASRTGGPQETQYF
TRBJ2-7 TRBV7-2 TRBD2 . TGTGCCAGCAGCTGGTCTAGCGGGGGGACCTACGAGCAGTACTTC CASSWSSGGTYEQYF
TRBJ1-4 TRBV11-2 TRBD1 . TGTGCCAGCAGACCGACCGGGACAGCTAATGAAAAACTGTTTTTT CASRPTGTANEKLFF
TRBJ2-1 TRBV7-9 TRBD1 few TGTGCCAGCAGCTCGATACAGGGGGTAAATGAGCAGTTCTTC CASSSIQGVNEQFF
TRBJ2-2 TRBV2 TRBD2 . TGTGCCAGCAGTGAGGGAGGGCCCTACGGGGAGCTGTTTTTT CASSEGGPYGELFF
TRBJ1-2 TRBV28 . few TGTGCCAGCAGTTCACCGAGCGAGGGGCGGGACTATGGCTACACCTTC CASSSPSEGRDYGYTF
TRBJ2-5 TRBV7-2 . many TGTGCCAGCAGCTCCGACCAAGGAGAGACCCAGTACTTC CASSSDQGETQYF
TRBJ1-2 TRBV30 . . TGTGCCTGGAGTCGGGGAGGGTCTAACGGCTACACCTTC CAWSRGGSNGYTF
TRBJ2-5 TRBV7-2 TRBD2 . TGTGCCAGCAGCTTATTAAATAGCGGGGGGGCGGAGACCCAGTACTTC CASSLLNSGGAETQYF
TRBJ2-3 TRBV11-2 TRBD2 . TGTGCCAGCAGCCAGACTAGCGGGGGTGTCACAGATACGCAGTATTTT CASSQTSGGVTDTQYF
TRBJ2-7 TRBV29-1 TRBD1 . TGCAGCGTGATCTCCCCTTCGTCGGACAGGGAGAACGAGCAGTACTTC CSVISPSSDRENEQYF
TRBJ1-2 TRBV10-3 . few TGTGCCATCAGTGAGGGGTTGGGCGGACTTAATGGCTACACCTTC CAISEGLGGLNGYTF
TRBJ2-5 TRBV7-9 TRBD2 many TGTGCCAGCAGCTTAGCCGGCGGGGGGCAAGAGACCCAGTACTTC CASSLAGGGQETQYF
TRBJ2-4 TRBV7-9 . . TGTGCCAGCAGCCCACGGGACTTTCTAGCCAAAAACATTCAGTACTTC CASSPRDFLAKNIQYF
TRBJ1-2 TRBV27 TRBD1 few TGTGCCAGCAGCTCCCTCGAGGGGGCGTACTATGGCTACACCTTC CASSSLEGAYYGYTF
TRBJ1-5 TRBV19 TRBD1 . TGTACCAGTAGCAGACAGGGCGCCGGCAATCAGCCCCAGCATTTT CTSSRQGAGNQPQHF
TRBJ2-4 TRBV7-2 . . TGTGCCAGCAGCCCTCTAAGAATAGCCAAAAACATTCAGTACTTC CASSPLRIAKNIQYF